The 15 T cell receptor beta chains in this list originate from one sample, sequenced in a study of T cell changes during pregnancy in multiple sclerosis. Sequencing was performed with immunoSEQ multiplex PCR; in TCRdb, only in-frame clones are kept and a portion is missing. Here the sample spans 35,000 to 55,000 clones, roughly 92% being singletons. The sequenced material came from peripheral blood. The origin of the receptors is a female donor with multiple sclerosis, enrolled in a pregnancy study.

V usage is TRBV28 and J usage is TRBJ1-2, with D possibly TRBD1 on 6 matching bases. Deletions cut 6 bases from V and 5 bases from J, with 16 bases between. The CDR3 consists of 14 residues. The germline CDR1 and CDR2 sequences are MDHEN and SYDVKM. The CDR3 sequence: CASRGLGAQYGYTF. The CDR3 bases are TGTGCCAGCAGGGGATTGGGGGCCCAGTATGGCTACACCTTC.

This chain joins TRBV21-1 and TRBJ2-7; TRBD1 is taken as the D call from the table, unchecked against the DNA. TRBV21-1 is a pseudogene. The CDR3 spans 17 residues. The CDR3 region has the DNA TGTGCCAGCAGCAATAAGGAGCGGACAGGCGGCTTGTACGAGCAGTACTTC. This codes for CASSNKERTGGLYEQYF.

On this clone: Because it lacks the conserved phenylalanine or tryptophan at the end, this CDR3 is likely a read error. No DNA is shown, since the ends of the CDR3 on it are uncertain; the CDR3 is the one TCRdb lists. The chain combines TRBV12-2 with TRBJ2-7; no check of the table's D call, TRBD1, against the DNA was made. TRBV12-2 is a listed pseudogene. Termini included, the CDR3 measures 11 amino acids. The CDR3 spells CASRFCLRTGY.

The chain carries TRBV19 and TRBJ2-4; unclear D gene. Per the germline V gene, CDR1 is LNHDA and CDR2 is SQIVND (reference sequence). The length of the CDR3 is 14 residues. The germline V and J ends were trimmed by 5 bases and 8 bases, with 16 bases remaining between them. Written as DNA, the CDR3 is TGTGCCAGTAGTGCGACACCAGTTTGGCACATTCAGTACTTC. Translated: CASSATPVWHIQYF.

V usage is TRBV9 and J usage is TRBJ1-4; TRBD1 matches at 7 bases. The CDR3 runs 15 residues. V dropped 3 bases and J dropped 8; count of bases not matched to a gene: 10. Germline loops: CDR1 SGDLS, CDR2 YYNGEE. CDR3 sequence (DNA): TGTGCCAGCAGCGCCTACAGGGGAGGAGAAGAAAAACTGTTTTTT. It yields the protein CASSAYRGGEEKLFF.

The chain uses TRBV9 and TRBJ2-2; 9 bases agree with TRBD2. V shed 0 bases and J 1 base; nucleotides not matched to a gene: 1. Germline CDR1 and CDR2: SGDLS and YYNGEE. The CDR3 covers 16 residues. The CDR3 sequence: CASSVGLAVNTGELFF. The DNA of the CDR3 is TGTGCCAGCAGCGTAGGACTAGCGGTGAACACCGGGGAGCTGTTTTTT. Full variable domain (rest looked up from reference TRBV9 and TRBJ2-2): DSGVTQTPKHLITATGQRVTLRCSPRSGDLSVYWYQQSLDQGLQFLIQYYNGEERAKGNILERFSAQQFPDLHSELNLSSLELGDSALYFCASSVGLAVNTGELFFGEGSRLTVL.

The rearrangement joins TRBV7-3 to TRBJ1-3; D may be TRBD1 (5 bases). CDR3 size: 15 residues. V lost 2 bases and J 2 bases, leaving 10 bases between the germline ends. Germline-derived CDR1 and CDR2 are SGHTA and FQGTGA. The CDR3 loop is CASSLQGFPGNTIYF. As DNA, the CDR3 is TGTGCCAGCAGCTTACAGGGCTTTCCTGGAAACACCATATATTTT.

This clone turned up a few times. The genes are TRBV6-1 and TRBJ2-5, with D perhaps matching TRBD2 (6 bases). This CDR3 comprises 15 residues. CDR1 and CDR2 from the germline V gene are MNHNS and SASEGT. The V end lost 2 bases, the J end lost 2 bases, and 12 bases lay between the germline ends. For the CDR3, the DNA is TGTGCCAGCAGTGAACAGGAGGGCTTACAAGAGACCCAGTACTTC. It yields the protein CASSEQEGLQETQYF.

The CDR3: CASSLLFRQESSEAFF. As DNA, the CDR3 is TGTGCCAGCAGCCTCCTATTCAGACAGGAATCGTCTGAAGCTTTCTTT. The V call is TRBV7-2, the J call TRBJ1-1, with D possibly being TRBD1 (6 bases). Trimming removed 5 bases at V and 6 bases at J, with 22 bases between. The CDR3 consists of 16 residues. Germline V CDR1 and CDR2: SGHTA, FQGNSA. Full variable domain (rest looked up from reference TRBV7-2 and TRBJ1-1): GAGVSQSPSNKVTEKGKDVELRCDPISGHTALYWYRQSLGQGLEFLIYFQGNSAPDKSGLPSDRFSAERTGGSVSTLTIQRTQQEDSAVYLCASSLLFRQESSEAFFGQGTRLTVV.

The chain recombines TRBV27 with TRBJ1-5; the D is unclear. The germline V and J ends were trimmed by 2 bases and 0 bases, with 8 bases remaining between them. This CDR3 spans 15 amino acids. Germline V CDR1 and CDR2: MNHEY, SMNVEV (reference sequence). CDR3 nucleotide sequence: TGTGCCAGCAGTTTAGGAGTATATAGCAATCAGCCCCAGCATTTT. It yields the protein CASSLGVYSNQPQHF.

The gene calls are TRBV5-1 and TRBJ2-1; 8 bases are a match to TRBD1. V was pared by 0 bases and J by 8 bases, with 4 bases of the junction left unmatched. CDR1 is SGHRS and CDR2 is YFSETQ in the germline V gene. The CDR3 contains 14 residues. The CDR3 loop reads CASSLVDRDYEQFF. The CDR3 DNA reads as TGCGCCAGCAGCTTGGTGGACAGGGACTATGAGCAGTTCTTC. The variable domain in full, completed from reference TRBV5-1 and TRBJ2-1, reads KAGVTQTPRYLIKTRGQQVTLSCSPISGHRSVSWYQQTPGQGLQFLFEYFSETQRNKGNFPGRFSGRQFSNSRSEMNVSTLELGDSALYLCASSLVDRDYEQFFGPGTRLTVL.

This rearrangement joins TRBV5-4 to TRBJ2-5; TRBD1 matches at 8 bases. Trimming at V came to 0 bases and at J to 2 bases, leaving 0 bases not matched to a gene. Germline V CDR1 and CDR2: SGHNT, YYREEE (reference sequence). This CDR3 is built from 14 residues. The CDR3, as DNA: TGTGCCAGCAGCTTGGGGACAGGGCAAGAGACCCAGTACTTC. This translates into CASSLGTGQETQYF.

This clone was counted a single time. The chain uses TRBV5-1 and TRBJ2-3; 11 nucleotides align to TRBD1. CDR3 size: 14 residues. V gave up 4 bases and J gave up 4 bases; unmatched junction bases: 2. Germline-derived CDR1 and CDR2 are SGHRS and YFSETQ. DNA of the CDR3: TGCGCCAGCAGCGCGGACAGGGGGCCAGATACGCAGTATTTT. Translated, it gives CASSADRGPDTQYF.

The genes are TRBV14 and TRBJ2-3, with TRBD2 matching over 10 bases. CDR1 is SGHDN, CDR2 FVKESK, per germline. V lost 7 bases and J lost 5; bases outside the gene matches: 12. This CDR3 has 16 amino acids. CDR3 nucleotides: TGTGCCAGCACCCCCGGGACTAGCGAGCGCGAAGATACGCAGTATTTT. Translation: CASTPGTSEREDTQYF.

The rearrangement joins TRBV6-5 to TRBJ1-3; D is ambiguous. CDR1 MNHEY and CDR2 SVGAGI come from the germline V gene. This CDR3 has 15 amino acids. V gave up 0 bases and J gave up 4 bases, with 10 bases separating them. The CDR3 reads CASSYSGASGNTIYF. DNA of the CDR3: TGTGCCAGCAGTTACTCGGGTGCTTCGGGAAACACCATATATTTT.